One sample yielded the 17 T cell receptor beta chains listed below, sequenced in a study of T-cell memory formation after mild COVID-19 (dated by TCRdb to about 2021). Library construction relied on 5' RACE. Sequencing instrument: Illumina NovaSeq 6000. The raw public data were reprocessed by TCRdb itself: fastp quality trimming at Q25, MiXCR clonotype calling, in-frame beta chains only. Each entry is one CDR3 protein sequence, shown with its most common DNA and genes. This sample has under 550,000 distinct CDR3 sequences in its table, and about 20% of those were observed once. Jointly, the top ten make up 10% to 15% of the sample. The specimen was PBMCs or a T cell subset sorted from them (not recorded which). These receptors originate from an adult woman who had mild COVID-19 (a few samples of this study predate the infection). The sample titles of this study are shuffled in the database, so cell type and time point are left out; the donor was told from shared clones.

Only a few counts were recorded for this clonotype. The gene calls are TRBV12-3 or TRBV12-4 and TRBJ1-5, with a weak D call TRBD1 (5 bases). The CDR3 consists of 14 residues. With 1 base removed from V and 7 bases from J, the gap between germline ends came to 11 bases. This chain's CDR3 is CASSLDGRGQPQHF. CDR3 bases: TGTGCCAGCAGTTTAGATGGAAGGGGCCAGCCCCAGCATTTT.

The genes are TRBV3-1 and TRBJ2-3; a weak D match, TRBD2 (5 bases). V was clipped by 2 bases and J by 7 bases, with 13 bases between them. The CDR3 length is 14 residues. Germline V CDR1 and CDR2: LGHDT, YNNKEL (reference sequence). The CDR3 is CASSQREFVNTQYF. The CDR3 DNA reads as TGTGCCAGCAGCCAAAGGGAGTTCGTAAATACGCAGTATTTT.

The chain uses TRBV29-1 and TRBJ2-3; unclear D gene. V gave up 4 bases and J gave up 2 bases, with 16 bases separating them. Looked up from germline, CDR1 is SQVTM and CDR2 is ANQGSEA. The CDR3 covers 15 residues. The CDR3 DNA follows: TGCAGCGTTGTTGGCCTTTTACCTGACACAGATACGCAGTATTTT. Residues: CSVVGLLPDTDTQYF.

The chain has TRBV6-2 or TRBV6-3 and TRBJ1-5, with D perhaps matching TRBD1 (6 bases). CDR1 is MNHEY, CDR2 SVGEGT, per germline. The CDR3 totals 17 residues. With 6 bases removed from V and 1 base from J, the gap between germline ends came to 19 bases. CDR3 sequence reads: CASSPAGRGLSNQPQHF. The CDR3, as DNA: TGTGCCAGCAGCCCGGCGGGCAGGGGCCTAAGCAATCAGCCCCAGCATTTT.

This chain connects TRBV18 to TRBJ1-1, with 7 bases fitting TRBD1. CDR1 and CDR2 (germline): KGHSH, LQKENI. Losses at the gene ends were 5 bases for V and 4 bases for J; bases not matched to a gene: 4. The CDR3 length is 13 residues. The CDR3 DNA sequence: TGTGCCAGCTCAACCGACAGGGCCACTGAAGCTTTCTTT. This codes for CASSTDRATEAFF.

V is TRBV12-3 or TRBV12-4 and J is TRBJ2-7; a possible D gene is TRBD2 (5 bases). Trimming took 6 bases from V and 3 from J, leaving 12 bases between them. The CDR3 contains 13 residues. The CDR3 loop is CASRIGDYYEQYF. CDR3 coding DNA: TGTGCCAGCAGAATCGGGGATTACTACGAGCAGTACTTC.

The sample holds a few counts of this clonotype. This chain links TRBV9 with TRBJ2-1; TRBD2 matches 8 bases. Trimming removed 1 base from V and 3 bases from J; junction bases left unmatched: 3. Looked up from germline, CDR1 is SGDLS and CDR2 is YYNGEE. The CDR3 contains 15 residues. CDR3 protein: CASSVRAGGYNEQFF. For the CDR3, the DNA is TGTGCCAGCAGCGTACGGGCGGGGGGCTACAATGAGCAGTTCTTC. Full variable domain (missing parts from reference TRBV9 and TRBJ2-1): DSGVTQTPKHLITATGQRVTLRCSPRSGDLSVYWYQQSLDQGLQFLIQYYNGEERAKGNILERFSAQQFPDLHSELNLSSLELGDSALYFCASSVRAGGYNEQFFGPGTRLTVL.

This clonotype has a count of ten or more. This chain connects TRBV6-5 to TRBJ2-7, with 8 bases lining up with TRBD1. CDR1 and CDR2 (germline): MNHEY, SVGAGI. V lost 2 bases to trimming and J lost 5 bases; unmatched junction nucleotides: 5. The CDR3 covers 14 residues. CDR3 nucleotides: TGTGCCAGCAGTTACAGTCAGGGGGCAAACGAGCAGTACTTC. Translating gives CASSYSQGANEQYF.

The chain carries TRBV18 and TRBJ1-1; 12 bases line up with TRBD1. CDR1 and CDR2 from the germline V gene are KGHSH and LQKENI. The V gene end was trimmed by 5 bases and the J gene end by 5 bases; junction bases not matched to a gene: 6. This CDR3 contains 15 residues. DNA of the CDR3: TGTGCCAGCTCAGAGGGACAGGGGGCTGGAACTGAAGCTTTCTTT. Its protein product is CASSEGQGAGTEAFF.

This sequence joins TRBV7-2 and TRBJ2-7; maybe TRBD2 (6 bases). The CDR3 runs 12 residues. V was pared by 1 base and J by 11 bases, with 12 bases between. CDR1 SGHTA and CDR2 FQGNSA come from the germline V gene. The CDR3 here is CASSLDGGVKYF. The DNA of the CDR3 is TGTGCCAGCAGCTTAGACGGGGGAGTCAAGTACTTC.

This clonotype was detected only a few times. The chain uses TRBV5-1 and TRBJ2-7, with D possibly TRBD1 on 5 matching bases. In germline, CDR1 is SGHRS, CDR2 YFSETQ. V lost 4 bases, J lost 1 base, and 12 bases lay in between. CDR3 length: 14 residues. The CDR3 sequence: CASSATGPSYEQYF. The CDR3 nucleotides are TGCGCCAGCAGCGCCACAGGCCCTTCCTACGAGCAGTACTTC. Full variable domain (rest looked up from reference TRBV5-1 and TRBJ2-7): KAGVTQTPRYLIKTRGQQVTLSCSPISGHRSVSWYQQTPGQGLQFLFEYFSETQRNKGNFPGRFSGRQFSNSRSEMNVSTLELGDSALYLCASSATGPSYEQYFGPGTRLTVT.

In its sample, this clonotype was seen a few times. CDR3 residues: CASSGRTDYNEQFF. As DNA, the CDR3 is TGTGCCAGCAGCGGACGGACAGACTACAATGAGCAGTTCTTC. The J gene is TRBJ2-1, the V gene TRBV9; the D gene is possibly TRBD1 (6 bases). This CDR3 region has 14 residues. Germline V CDR1 and CDR2: SGDLS, YYNGEE. Trimming cost V 3 bases and J 3 bases, with 10 bases left between them.

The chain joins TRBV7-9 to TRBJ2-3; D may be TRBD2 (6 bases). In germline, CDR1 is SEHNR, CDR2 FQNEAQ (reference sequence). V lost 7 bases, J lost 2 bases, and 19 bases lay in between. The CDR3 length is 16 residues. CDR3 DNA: TGTGCCAGCACCCCCCCGGAGGGAGCCGACACAGATACGCAGTATTTT. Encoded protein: CASTPPEGADTDTQYF. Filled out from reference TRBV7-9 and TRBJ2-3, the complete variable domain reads DTGVSQNPRHKITKRGQNVTFRCDPISEHNRLYWYRQTLGQGPEFLTYFQNEAQLEKSRLLSDRFSAERPKGSFSTLEIQRTEQGDSAMYLCASTPPEGADTDTQYFGPGTRLTVL.

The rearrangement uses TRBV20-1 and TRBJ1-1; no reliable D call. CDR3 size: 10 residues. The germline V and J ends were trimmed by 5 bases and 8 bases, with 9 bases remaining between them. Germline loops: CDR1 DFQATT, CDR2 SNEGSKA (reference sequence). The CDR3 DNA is TGCAGTGCTGGAATGGGAGAAGCTTTCTTT. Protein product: CSAGMGEAFF.

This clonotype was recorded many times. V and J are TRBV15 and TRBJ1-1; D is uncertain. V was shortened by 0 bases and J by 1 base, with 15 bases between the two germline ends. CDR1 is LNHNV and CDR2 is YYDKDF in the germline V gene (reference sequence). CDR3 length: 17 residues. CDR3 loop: CATSRDSFPARNTEAFF. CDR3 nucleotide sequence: TGTGCCACCAGCAGAGATAGCTTCCCGGCGAGGAACACTGAAGCTTTCTTT.

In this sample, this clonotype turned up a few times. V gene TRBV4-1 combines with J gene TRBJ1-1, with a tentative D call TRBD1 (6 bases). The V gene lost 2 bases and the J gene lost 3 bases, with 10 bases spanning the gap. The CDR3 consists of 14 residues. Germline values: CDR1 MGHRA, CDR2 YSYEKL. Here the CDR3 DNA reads TGCGCCAGCAGCCAACTTCCAGGGGACACTGAAGCTTTCTTT. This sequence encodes CASSQLPGDTEAFF.

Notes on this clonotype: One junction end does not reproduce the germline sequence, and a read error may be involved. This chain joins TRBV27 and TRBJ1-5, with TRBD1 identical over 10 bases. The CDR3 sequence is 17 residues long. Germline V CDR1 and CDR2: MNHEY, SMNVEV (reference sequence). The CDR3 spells CASLSTWTGGSNHPQHF. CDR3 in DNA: TGTGCCAGTCTGTCGACTTGGACAGGGGGAAGCAATCATCCCCAGCATTTT.